Described below is a single T cell receptor beta chain sequence and its context. Per the authors' pipeline: Amplification from reference gene primers served as the basis for estimated nucleated cell counts. Only in-frame clones appear in the TCRdb table, and some are missing; sequencing was by immunoSEQ multiplex PCR. The V and J calls and clone size come from that table; D and trimming were worked out from the DNA. This sample has 430,000 or so clones; about 88% occur once, and the top ten carry around 1.5%. Germline assignment: CDR1 SGHRS and CDR2 YFSETQ. Trimming removed 0 bases from V and 6 bases from J; junction bases left unmatched: 6. The CDR3 length is 17 residues. These data are taken from a study of blood T cell repertoires in COVID-19. About the research overall: COVID-19 samples collected from the United States, Italy and Spain covered acute and convalescent phases. The cDNA or gDNA used as material had been derived from T cells, B-cell-depleted T cells, or PBMCs.

Participants' own reports of clinical history determined their cohort assignment. The chain recombines TRBV5-1 with TRBJ2-2; 12 bases are shared with TRBD1. The sequenced sample consisted of PBMCs or T cells enriched from blood (not recorded which). This receptor was taken from a young woman who had been exposed to COVID-19. DNA of the CDR3: TGCGCCAGCAGCTTGGCCCCGGGACAGGGGGCGCCCGGGGAGCTGTTTTTT. Protein sequence: CASSLAPGQGAPGELFF. The whole variable domain, filled in from reference TRBV5-1 and TRBJ2-2, reads KAGVTQTPRYLIKTRGQQVTLSCSPISGHRSVSWYQQTPGQGLQFLFEYFSETQRNKGNFPGRFSGRQFSNSRSEMNVSTLELGDSALYLCASSLAPGQGAPGELFFGEGSRLTVL.